These T cell receptor beta chains were read from a single sample in a study of blood T cell repertoires in COVID-19. Assay used: immunoSEQ multiplex PCR; TCRdb lists only in-frame clones, some missing. The data contain just over 300,000 clones, more than 75% of them singletons. Sequenced sample: PBMCs or T cells enriched from blood (not recorded which). The receptors stem from a man aged 25 to 40 who had recovered from COVID-19. CDR3s include the opening cysteine and the closing phenylalanine or tryptophan. The D gene is left open where the match is weak. Clone size is not always given. Where it is, it says once, few, many or a class for expanded clones.

V	J	size	D	CDR3	DNA
TRBV5-1	TRBJ2-1	-	-	CASSITDSSRVRDALNEQFF	TGCGCCAGCAGCATCACTGATTCTTCTAGGGTGAGGGATGCCCTCAATGAGCAGTTCTTC
TRBV24-1	TRBJ1-5	-	-	CATSDGENQPQHF	TGTGCCACCAGTGATGGAGAGAATCAGCCCCAGCATTTT
TRBV4-1	TRBJ1-3	-	-	CASSQDRESSGNTIYF	TGCGCCAGCAGCCAAGATAGGGAGTCCTCTGGAAACACCATATATTTT
TRBV4-1	TRBJ2-5	-	-	CASSQEPRGEETQYF	TGCGCCAGCAGCCAAGAACCCAGGGGGGAAGAGACCCAGTACTTC
TRBV11-2	TRBJ2-7	-	TRBD2	CASSLVAGGHLEQYF	TGTGCCAGCAGCTTAGTGGCGGGAGGGCATCTCGAGCAGTACTTC
TRBV7-8	TRBJ2-5	-	TRBD1	CASKIRGLQETQYF	TGTGCCAGCAAAATCAGGGGGCTCCAGGAGACCCAGTACTTC
TRBV28	TRBJ2-7	-	-	CASSLSLYEQYF	TGTGCCAGCAGCCTAAGCCTCTACGAGCAGTACTTC
TRBV7-9	TRBJ1-1	-	-	CASSVRDKESTEAFF	TGTGCCAGCAGCGTCCGGGACAAGGAGAGCACTGAAGCTTTCTTT
TRBV6-4	TRBJ1-2	-	-	CASSDPGGGDGYTF	TGTGCCAGCAGTGACCCGGGGGGCGGCGATGGCTACACCTTC
TRBV7-2	TRBJ2-4	once	-	CASSLAARNIQYF	TGTGCCAGCAGCTTAGCCGCGAGGAACATTCAGTACTTC
TRBV11-2	TRBJ2-5	-	-	CASSLELGQGTQYF	TGTGCCAGCAGCTTAGAGCTGGGACAAGGGACCCAGTACTTC
TRBV13	TRBJ1-6	-	-	CASRSALGAYNSPLHF	TGTGCCAGCAGGTCAGCATTAGGGGCCTATAATTCACCCCTCCACTTT
TRBV10-1	TRBJ1-1	-	-	CASSGTTGSDTEAFF	TGCGCCAGCAGTGGGACGACGGGGAGTGACACTGAAGCTTTCTTT
TRBV19	TRBJ1-6	-	TRBD1	CASSIGQGAYSPLHF	TGTGCCAGTAGTATAGGGCAGGGGGCCTATTCACCCCTCCACTTT
TRBV28	TRBJ1-1	few	-	CASSLHSLLAEAFF	TGTGCCAGCAGTTTACACTCGCTATTGGCTGAAGCTTTCTTT
TRBV27	TRBJ1-5	few	TRBD1	CASSLGLTGNQHF	TGTGCCAGCAGTTTAGGGCTGACAGGGAACCAGCATTTT
TRBV5-4	TRBJ2-1	-	TRBD2	CASTFGGRGRSGEQFF	TGTGCCAGCACGTTCGGGGGGAGAGGGAGGTCAGGTGAGCAGTTCTTC
TRBV2	TRBJ1-2	few	-	CASSEVAAGDGYTF	TGTGCCAGCAGTGAGGTGGCAGCGGGGGATGGCTACACCTTC
TRBV10-2	TRBJ2-7	-	-	CASSESSGSTYEQYF	TGCGCCAGCAGTGAGTCGTCCGGGTCCACCTACGAGCAGTACTTC
TRBV30	TRBJ2-2	-	TRBD2	CAWLRGGGGELFF	TGTGCCTGGCTTCGCGGGGGAGGCGGGGAGCTGTTTTTT
TRBV11-2	TRBJ1-1	-	-	CASSLVGGGTEAFF	TGTGCCAGCAGCTTAGTGGGGGGTGGCACTGAAGCTTTCTTT
TRBV2	TRBJ2-7	-	-	CASIEDRVYEQYF	TGTGCCAGCATTGAGGACAGAGTCTACGAGCAGTACTTC
TRBV5-1	TRBJ1-3	-	TRBD1	CASSQTPRQGPSSGNTIYF	TGCGCCAGCAGCCAGACCCCCAGACAGGGGCCCTCCTCTGGAAACACCATATATTTT
TRBV28	TRBJ1-1	-	-	CASSLYGLNTEAFF	TGTGCCAGCAGTTTATATGGCCTGAACACTGAAGCTTTCTTT
TRBV28	TRBJ1-1	-	TRBD1	CASSLDRAVFNTEAFF	TGTGCCAGCAGTTTAGACAGGGCGGTTTTTAACACTGAAGCTTTCTTT
TRBV15	TRBJ2-1	-	-	CATSLALPSYNEQFF	TGTGCCACCAGCCTGGCCCTCCCTTCCTACAATGAGCAGTTCTTC
TRBV5-4	TRBJ2-3	-	TRBD2	CASSLWSGGYTDTQYF	TGTGCCAGCAGCTTGTGGAGCGGGGGCTACACAGATACGCAGTATTTT
TRBV5-1	TRBJ2-7	-	TRBD2	CASSQGTSGRASYEQYF	TGCGCCAGCAGCCAGGGGACTAGCGGGAGGGCCTCCTACGAGCAGTACTTC
TRBV7-9	TRBJ1-5	-	-	CASSTGWGSNQPQHF	TGTGCCAGCAGCACAGGGTGGGGTAGCAATCAGCCCCAGCATTTT
TRBV7-9	TRBJ1-5	many	TRBD1	CASSDDRGLRQPQHF	TGTGCCAGCAGCGATGACAGGGGGCTGAGGCAGCCCCAGCATTTT
TRBV7-2	TRBJ2-2	-	-	CASADGTPVGGTGELFF	TGTGCCAGCGCGGACGGGACACCCGTCGGCGGAACCGGGGAGCTGTTTTTT
TRBV4-1	TRBJ2-7	-	-	CASSLLQGTSYEQYF	TGCGCCAGCAGCCTCCTACAGGGGACTTCCTACGAGCAGTACTTC
TRBV29-1	TRBJ2-5	-	-	CSATKGGFGETQYF	TGCAGCGCAACCAAGGGGGGGTTCGGCGAGACCCAGTACTTC
TRBV5-8	TRBJ1-5	-	TRBD1	CASSSGTAPHSNQPQHF	TGTGCCAGCAGCTCTGGGACAGCCCCTCATAGCAATCAGCCCCAGCATTTT
TRBV29-1	TRBJ2-5	-	TRBD1	CSVALGQGSETQYF	TGCAGCGTTGCCTTGGGACAGGGCAGCGAGACCCAGTACTTC
TRBV5-1	TRBJ1-5	-	TRBD1	CASRLGQGPNQPQHF	TGCGCCAGCAGGTTGGGACAGGGTCCCAATCAGCCCCAGCATTTT
TRBV29-1	TRBJ2-3	-	TRBD2	CSVEGTGCGRRTDTQYF	TGCAGCGTTGAAGGTACGGGTTGCGGGAGGCGCACAGATACGCAGTATTTT
TRBV24-1	TRBJ2-3	-	-	CATSEPTGLRLDTQYF	TGTGCCACCAGTGAGCCGACAGGTTTGCGACTGGATACGCAGTATTTT
TRBV3-1/TRBV3-2	TRBJ1-3	-	-	CASSLGHLGNTIYF	TGTGCCAGCAGCCTAGGACATCTTGGAAACACCATATATTTT
TRBV7-9	TRBJ2-3	-	TRBD2	CASSLRGTSSLEGTQYF	TGTGCCAGCAGCTTAAGGGGGACTAGCTCACTAGAAGGTACGCAGTATTTT
TRBV5-6	TRBJ1-5	-	-	CASSLGTGQINQPQHF	TGTGCCAGCAGCTTGGGTACCGGACAAATAAATCAGCCCCAGCATTTT
TRBV5-4	TRBJ2-2	-	TRBD1	CASSSRGQGAFRTGELFF	TGTGCCAGCAGCTCAAGGGGACAGGGGGCTTTCAGAACCGGGGAGCTGTTTTTT
TRBV24-1	TRBJ2-7	-	TRBD2	CATSDSGGSGSSPYEQYF	TGTGCCACCAGTGATTCCGGGGGTAGCGGGAGCTCTCCCTACGAGCAGTACTTC
TRBV10-1	TRBJ1-1	-	TRBD1	CAIGTENTEAFF	TGCGCCATCGGGACAGAGAACACTGAAGCTTTCTTT
TRBV5-1	TRBJ1-6	-	TRBD1	CASSLAGGDSPLHF	TGCGCCAGCAGCTTGGCAGGGGGCGATTCACCCCTCCACTTT
TRBV5-1	TRBJ2-7	-	TRBD1	CASSLGTVRAYEQYF	TGCGCCAGCAGCCTCGGGACAGTGAGGGCCTACGAGCAGTACTTC
TRBV10-1	TRBJ1-5	-	-	CASVSEQGGNQPQHF	TGCGCCAGCGTCTCTGAACAGGGCGGCAATCAGCCCCAGCATTTT
TRBV4-2	TRBJ1-2	-	-	CASSQASRGGAYGYTF	TGTGCCAGCAGCCAGGCCTCCAGGGGAGGGGCCTATGGCTACACCTTC
TRBV5-1	TRBJ2-1	-	-	CASSYLAGNLLDDEQFF	TGCGCCAGCAGCTATCTAGCCGGGAACTTACTAGACGATGAGCAGTTCTTC
TRBV10-2	TRBJ2-1	-	TRBD1	CASRRDSDRYNEQFF	TGCGCCAGCAGGAGAGATTCGGACAGGTACAATGAGCAGTTCTTC